The 21 T cell receptor beta chains reported below all come from one sample, sequenced in a study of OX40 agonist ivuxolimab in advanced cancers. Sequencing was performed with immunoSEQ multiplex PCR; in TCRdb, only in-frame clones are kept and a portion is missing. The data show 20,000 to 25,000 clones, about 81% seen once. The sequencing here drew on CD4+ or CD8+ T cells sorted from blood, taken in a trial of the OX40 agonist ivuxolimab. The receptors here all came from an adult with an advanced solid tumor such as melanoma, head and neck, liver or kidney cancer.

The V gene is TRBV27, the J gene TRBJ2-7; a possible D gene is TRBD1 (6 bases). The germline V and J ends were trimmed by 6 bases and 5 bases, with 14 bases remaining between them. The CDR3 has 13 residues. Germline CDR1 and CDR2: MNHEY and SMNVEV (reference sequence). CDR3 DNA: TGTGCCAGCAGCCTAGGCAGGGGCCACGAGCAGTACTTC. It codes for CASSLGRGHEQYF.

The chain couples TRBV29-1 to TRBJ1-1, with D possibly TRBD1 on 5 matching bases. Germline V gene sequence: CDR1 SQVTM, CDR2 ANQGSEA. The CDR3 loop spans 12 amino acids. V gave up 3 bases and J gave up 4 bases, with 9 bases separating them. DNA for the CDR3: TGCAGCGTTGATACGGGGCCCACTGAAGCTTTCTTT. It yields the protein CSVDTGPTEAFF.

The J gene is TRBJ1-2, the V gene TRBV9; no firm D call. Germline V gene lookup returns CDR1 SGDLS and CDR2 YYNGEE. The CDR3 is 15 amino acids. V was pared by 3 bases and J by 8 bases, with 20 bases between. DNA for the CDR3: TGTGCCAGCAGCGGAACTAGCGGACTAACCGGGGGCTACACCTTC. Translated: CASSGTSGLTGGYTF.

This chain uses TRBV10-3 with TRBJ2-3, with no clear D. The CDR3 loop spans 11 amino acids. Trimming took off 8 bases at V and 6 bases at J, with 9 bases between the two ends. CDR1 and CDR2 (germline): ENHRY, SYGVKD. Written as DNA, the CDR3 is TGTGCCATCCTACGAACGGATACGCAGTATTTT. Translated, it gives CAILRTDTQYF.

The chain recombines TRBV2 with TRBJ2-5; D possibly corresponds to TRBD2 (5 bases). The J call is in doubt because the DNA end fits TRBJ2-7 better. The CDR3 is 14 amino acids. Germline CDR1 SNHLY, CDR2 FYNNEI. CDR3 DNA: TGTGCCAGCAGTGCCTTTAGACGGGACTACGAGCAGTACTTC. It encodes CASSAFRRDYEQYF.

This chain joins TRBV6-6 and TRBJ2-2; D remains unclear. CDR1 is MNHNY, CDR2 SVGAGI, per germline (reference sequence). This CDR3 spans 12 amino acids. V was pared by 2 bases and J by 7 bases, with 5 bases between. The CDR3 loop is CASSYPGGELFF. CDR3 nucleotides: TGTGCCAGCAGTTACCCAGGCGGGGAGCTGTTTTTT.

The CDR3 region has the DNA TGCAGTGCTAGCTACGATGGCTACACCTTC. Residues: CSASYDGYTF. The rearrangement links TRBV20-1 to TRBJ1-2; D uncertain. The germline V and J ends were trimmed by 3 bases and 6 bases, with 5 bases remaining between them. In germline, CDR1 is DFQATT, CDR2 SNEGSKA (reference sequence). The CDR3 loop spans 10 amino acids.

The genes are TRBV27 and TRBJ2-1; maybe TRBD1 (5 bases). Germline CDR1 MNHEY, CDR2 SMNVEV (reference sequence). The germline V and J ends were trimmed by 4 bases and 8 bases, with 18 bases remaining between them. There are 15 residues in the CDR3. The DNA for the CDR3 is TGTGCCAGCAGTTGGGGCCCCACCCCCCCGGATGAGCAGTTCTTC. Translated, it gives CASSWGPTPPDEQFF.

The chain uses TRBV5-1 and TRBJ1-2; no definite D call. The CDR3 is 13 amino acids. Trimming pared 1 base from V and 7 bases from J, leaving 11 bases between. Germline V gives CDR1 SGHRS, CDR2 YFSETQ. The CDR3 bases are TGCGCCAGCAGCTTGTGGTCGGGTGGTGGCTACACCTTC. Translating it yields CASSLWSGGGYTF.

A few counts support this clone. The chain recombines TRBV4-1 with TRBJ2-7; 10 bases agree with TRBD2. CDR3 size: 16 residues. V gave up 1 base and J gave up 3 bases; unmatched junction bases: 6. Germline V lookup: CDR1 MGHRA, CDR2 YSYEKL. DNA for the CDR3: TGCGCCAGCAGCCAAGCGTCTAGCGGGAGTCACTACGAGCAGTACTTC. It yields the protein CASSQASSGSHYEQYF.

Judged by abundance, this clone is medium-sized. The chain has TRBV21-1 and TRBJ2-3; TRBD2, the table's D call, was not compared with the DNA. TRBV21-1 is a pseudogene locus. The CDR3 totals 16 residues. The CDR3 sequence: CATSGTSGGATDTQYF. CDR3 bases: TGTGCCACCTCGGGAACTAGCGGGGGGGCAACAGATACGCAGTATTTT.

Concerning this clone itself: Mismatch with germline at one junction end may stem from a read error. The chain recombines TRBV29-1 with TRBJ2-1, with TRBD1 identical over 9 bases. In germline, CDR1 is SQVTM, CDR2 ANQGSEA. This CDR3 contains 14 residues. As DNA, the CDR3 is TGCAGCGTCGAAGACAGGGGGGGGTGGAATGAGCAGTTCTTC. The encoded protein is CSVEDRGGWNEQFF.

V gene TRBV5-1 combines with J gene TRBJ2-1; 8 nucleotides line up with TRBD1. Trimming took 5 bases from V and 4 from J; bases not matched to a gene: 11. Germline V gene lookup returns CDR1 SGHRS and CDR2 YFSETQ. This CDR3 is built from 16 residues. The CDR3, as DNA: TGCGCCAGCAGTTCAAACAGGGGGAGTGGGTACAATGAGCAGTTCTTC. The encoded protein is CASSSNRGSGYNEQFF.

The V gene is TRBV19, the J gene TRBJ2-1, with a weak D call TRBD2 (5 bases). V was shortened by 7 bases and J by 9 bases, with 19 bases between the two germline ends. The germline CDR1 and CDR2 sequences are LNHDA and SQIVND (reference sequence). The CDR3 length is 14 residues. The CDR3 DNA follows: TGTGCCAGTAAAGGCGAAGCGGAGACCGGTGAGCAGTTCTTC. As protein: CASKGEAETGEQFF.

The V and J genes are TRBV30 and TRBJ2-1; the match to TRBD1 covers 8 bases. CDR3 length: 13 residues. Germline CDR1 is GTSNPN and CDR2 is SVGIG (reference sequence). With 8 bases clipped from V and 6 bases from J, the junction kept 9 bases outside the gene matches. This chain's CDR3 is CAGGQGSPNEQFF. CDR3 DNA sequence: TGTGCCGGTGGACAGGGCTCCCCCAATGAGCAGTTCTTC.

This clone appeared a single time. The chain is built from TRBV10-1 and TRBJ2-7; 9 bases are shared with TRBD1. The CDR3 loop spans 18 amino acids. With V trimmed by 3 bases and J by 3 bases, 15 bases remained unmatched. Germline V gives CDR1 WNHNN, CDR2 SYGVQD (reference sequence). The CDR3 is CASSDSLPGQGRDYEQYF. CDR3 DNA: TGCGCCAGCAGTGACTCTCTCCCGGGACAGGGAAGGGACTACGAGCAGTACTTC.

V and J are TRBV5-1 and TRBJ2-7, with D hard to call. From germline, CDR1 is SGHRS and CDR2 YFSETQ. The CDR3 sequence is 13 residues long. Trimming stripped 0 bases from V and 2 bases from J, with 6 bases between. The CDR3 DNA follows: TGCGCCAGCAGCTTGGGCCCAGCCTACGAGCAGTACTTC. Its translation: CASSLGPAYEQYF.

This clone is judged medium-sized. V and J are TRBV5-1 and TRBJ2-1; 9 bases align to TRBD2. The CDR3 runs to 15 residues. The V gene end was trimmed by 4 bases and the J gene end by 1 base; junction bases not matched to a gene: 3. Per germline, CDR1 SGHRS and CDR2 YFSETQ. The CDR3 DNA reads as TGCGCCAGCAGCCCGACTAGCGGATCCTACAATGAGCAGTTCTTC. This codes for CASSPTSGSYNEQFF.

The chain joins TRBV7-9 to TRBJ1-1, with TRBD1 as a possible D gene (5 bases). Per germline, CDR1 SEHNR and CDR2 FQNEAQ (reference sequence). The length of the CDR3 is 12 residues. The V gene lost 4 bases and the J gene lost 7 bases, with 10 bases spanning the gap. CDR3 residues: CASSYPGLEAFF. The CDR3 DNA sequence: TGTGCCAGCAGCTACCCGGGACTTGAAGCTTTCTTT. Together with reference TRBV7-9 and TRBJ1-1, the CDR3 gives the full variable domain: DTGVSQNPRHKITKRGQNVTFRCDPISEHNRLYWYRQTLGQGPEFLTYFQNEAQLEKSRLLSDRFSAERPKGSFSTLEIQRTEQGDSAMYLCASSYPGLEAFFGQGTRLTVV.

The rearrangement joins TRBV5-5 to TRBJ2-2; possibly TRBD1 or TRBD2 for D (5 bases each). Germline assignment: CDR1 SGHKS and CDR2 YYEKEE (reference sequence). Between the trimmed V and J ends, which lost 2 bases and 8 bases, there was a span of 13 bases. This CDR3 comprises 14 residues. CDR3 sequence (DNA): TGTGCCAGCAGCTTACGGGGCTCAGAAGGGGAGCTGTTTTTT. Translation: CASSLRGSEGELFF.

The V call is TRBV5-6, the J call TRBJ2-1; D gene unclear. Germline V lookup: CDR1 SGHDT, CDR2 YYEEEE. The V end lost 2 bases, the J end lost 0 bases, and 12 bases lay between the germline ends. The CDR3 has 16 residues. The CDR3 reads CASSLIAGSSYNEQFF. In DNA, the CDR3 is TGTGCCAGCAGCTTAATAGCCGGTAGCTCCTACAATGAGCAGTTCTTC. Combining the CDR3 with reference TRBV5-6 and TRBJ2-1 gives the whole variable domain DAGVTQSPTHLIKTRGQQVTLRCSPKSGHDTVSWYQQALGQGPQFIFQYYEEEERQRGNFPDRFSGHQFPNYSSELNVNALLLGDSALYLCASSLIAGSSYNEQFFGPGTRLTVL.